Below, 21 T cell receptor beta chains from the same sample are listed, as sequenced in a study of PD-1 blockade in classical Hodgkin lymphoma. The table came from immunoSEQ multiplex PCR; TCRdb's copy has only in-frame clones and leaves some out. This sample yields roughly 94,000 clones, of which about 93% are seen a single time; 2% belongs to the top ten. Time point denoted: cycle 4 day 1 (C4D1), after 5 to 7 weeks of nivolumab. Relapses following autologous stem cell transplantation were seen in all patients, with brentuximab vedotin exposure varying. Sequenced here: peripheral blood mononuclear cells (PBMCs), sampled before the fourth cycle of nivolumab. These receptors were collected from a human donor with classical Hodgkin lymphoma.

This clone was counted a single time. The chain carries TRBV6-5 and TRBJ1-5; D might be TRBD1 (6 bases). With 6 bases removed from V and 2 bases from J, the gap between germline ends came to 8 bases. The germline CDR1 and CDR2 sequences are MNHEY and SVGAGI. The length of the CDR3 is 13 residues. CDR3 sequence reads: CASSRTGNQPQHF. CDR3 nucleotide sequence: TGTGCCAGCAGCAGGACAGGCAATCAGCCCCAGCATTTT.

The chain carries TRBV25-1 and TRBJ2-6, with 8 bases lining up with TRBD1. The CDR3 sequence is 18 residues long. Unmatched junction bases numbered 12, after V lost 8 bases and J lost 0 bases. The germline CDR1 and CDR2 sequences are MGHDK and SYGVNS. The CDR3 DNA is TGTGCCAGCGTACTAGTGGGACAGGAGGGCTCTGGGGCCAACGTCCTGACTTTC. This encodes CASVLVGQEGSGANVLTF.

The gene calls are TRBV30 and TRBJ2-7; possibly TRBD1 or TRBD2 for D (6 bases each). Trimming shortened V by 0 bases and J by 3 bases, and 9 bases separated the two germline ends. The germline V gene encodes CDR1 GTSNPN and CDR2 SVGIG (reference sequence). CDR3 length equals 13 residues. CDR3 sequence: CAWSVGGRYEQYF. The CDR3 nucleotides are TGTGCCTGGAGTGTAGGGGGGCGCTACGAGCAGTACTTC.

The rearrangement uses TRBV6-4 and TRBJ1-2; 8 positions agree with TRBD1. The CDR3 has 14 residues. Trimming at V came to 5 bases and at J to 3 bases, leaving 5 bases not matched to a gene. From germline, CDR1 is MRHNA and CDR2 SNTAGT. The CDR3 loop is CASSRQGADYGYTF. For the CDR3, the DNA is TGTGCCAGCAGTCGGCAGGGGGCCGACTATGGCTACACCTTC.

The chain joins TRBV5-1 to TRBJ2-5, with TRBD2 identical over 7 bases. The CDR3 extends over 14 amino acids. V shed 10 bases and J 5 bases; nucleotides not matched to a gene: 14. Germline V CDR1 and CDR2: SGHRS, YFSETQ. The CDR3 DNA reads as TGCGCCGGATCTAGCGGAGAGTTGGCGGAGACCCAGTACTTC. Protein: CAGSSGELAETQYF.

V usage is TRBV28 and J usage is TRBJ2-7; 8 bases line up with TRBD1. Germline assignment: CDR1 MDHEN and CDR2 SYDVKM. The length of the CDR3 is 15 residues. V was pared by 5 bases and J by 6 bases, with 12 bases of the junction left unmatched. The CDR3 sequence: CASSIPGTGGFEQYF. In DNA form, the CDR3 reads TGTGCCAGCAGTATTCCGGGAACAGGGGGTTTCGAGCAGTACTTC.

The genes are TRBV2 and TRBJ2-4, with 8 bases matching TRBD1. Looked up from germline, CDR1 is SNHLY and CDR2 is FYNNEI. With 6 bases clipped from V and 7 bases from J, the junction kept 5 bases outside the gene matches. This CDR3 comprises 13 residues. The CDR3 bases are TGTGCCAGCAGCGTAGACAGGGGTAACATTCAGTACTTC. It yields the protein CASSVDRGNIQYF.

This chain connects TRBV7-3 to TRBJ1-1; D is possibly TRBD1 (5 bases). The CDR3 is 13 residues long. V dropped 0 bases and J dropped 8 bases, with 10 bases sitting between them. The V gene's germline CDR1 is SGHTA and CDR2 FQGTGA. The CDR3 protein is CASSLTGHREAFF. In DNA form, the CDR3 reads TGTGCCAGCAGCTTAACTGGGCACAGGGAAGCTTTCTTT.

This clone was detected only a few times. The chain links TRBV18 to TRBJ1-1, with TRBD1 identical over 7 bases. The CDR3 contains 15 residues. CDR1 and CDR2 (germline): KGHSH, LQKENI. V was pared by 1 base and J by 3 bases, with 5 bases of the junction left unmatched. As DNA, the CDR3 is TGTGCCAGCTCACCACAGGGCCAGGGGGACACTGAAGCTTTCTTT. Translation: CASSPQGQGDTEAFF.

The V call is TRBV6-1, the J call TRBJ2-3; 9 bases are shared with TRBD2. V was pared by 1 base and J by 3 bases, with 8 bases of the junction left unmatched. Germline CDR1 MNHNS, CDR2 SASEGT. The CDR3 runs 17 residues. CDR3 coding DNA: TGTGCCAGCAGTGAAGGCTGGAGCGGGAGGCAAACAGATACGCAGTATTTT. This translates into CASSEGWSGRQTDTQYF.

The rearrangement joins TRBV18 to TRBJ2-5; TRBD2 matches 11 bases. Looked up from germline, CDR1 is KGHSH and CDR2 is LQKENI. This CDR3 spans 15 amino acids. The V and J ends lost 4 bases and 4 bases, in that order; junction bases with no gene match: 5. The CDR3 region is CASSQGLAVVETQYF. As DNA, the CDR3 is TGTGCCAGCTCACAGGGACTAGCGGTGGTAGAGACCCAGTACTTC. Together with reference TRBV18 and TRBJ2-5, the CDR3 gives the full variable domain: NAGVMQNPRHLVRRRGQEARLRCSPMKGHSHVYWYRQLPEEGLKFMVYLQKENIIDESGMPKERFSAEFPKEGPSILRIQQVVRGDSAAYFCASSQGLAVVETQYFGPGTRLLVL.

The V call is TRBV27, the J call TRBJ1-2; 7 positions agree with TRBD1. CDR1 and CDR2 (germline): MNHEY, SMNVEV (reference sequence). This CDR3 region has 17 residues. The V gene end was trimmed by 7 bases and the J gene end by 8 bases; junction bases not matched to a gene: 22. The CDR3 sequence: CASTLRGGQVVRWGYTF. The CDR3 nucleotides read TGTGCCAGCACCCTTCGGGGCGGACAGGTTGTAAGATGGGGCTACACCTTC.

The gene calls are TRBV18 and TRBJ1-2; the match to TRBD1 covers 9 bases. V lost 1 base and J lost 8; bases outside the gene matches: 5. Germline V CDR1 and CDR2: KGHSH, LQKENI. The CDR3 loop spans 14 amino acids. The CDR3, as DNA: TGTGCCAGCTCACCACAGGGACAGGGAAACGGCTACACCTTC. Translating gives CASSPQGQGNGYTF. Filled out from reference TRBV18 and TRBJ1-2, the complete variable domain reads NAGVMQNPRHLVRRRGQEARLRCSPMKGHSHVYWYRQLPEEGLKFMVYLQKENIIDESGMPKERFSAEFPKEGPSILRIQQVVRGDSAAYFCASSPQGQGNGYTFGSGTRLTVV.

This sequence joins TRBV5-1 and TRBJ2-1; no reliable D call. CDR1 and CDR2 (germline): SGHRS, YFSETQ. Trimming took 6 bases from V and 0 from J, leaving 10 bases between them. CDR3 length: 14 residues. CDR3 sequence reads: CASTALSSYNEQFF. In DNA form, the CDR3 reads TGCGCCAGCACCGCCTTGAGCTCCTACAATGAGCAGTTCTTC.

The rearrangement links TRBV5-4 to TRBJ2-2; D perhaps matches TRBD2 (6 bases). Germline values: CDR1 SGHNT, CDR2 YYREEE (reference sequence). This CDR3 has 15 amino acids. V was trimmed by 4 bases and J by 7 bases, leaving 17 bases between them. CDR3 bases: TGTGCCAGCAGCGTGGGAATTAGCGGAAGCGGGGAGCTGTTTTTT. It yields the protein CASSVGISGSGELFF.

The chain carries TRBV29-1 and TRBJ1-2; D not certain. Between the trimmed V and J ends, which lost 4 bases and 0 bases, there was a span of 9 bases. Germline V gene data show CDR1 as SQVTM and CDR2 as ANQGSEA. The CDR3 runs 13 residues. Here the CDR3 reads CSVGSTSNYGYTF. The CDR3 DNA reads as TGCAGCGTTGGGAGTACCTCTAACTATGGCTACACCTTC.

This clone was detected once. The V and J genes are TRBV11-2 and TRBJ1-2; D is ambiguous. Germline-derived CDR1 and CDR2 are SGHAT and FQNNGV. Trimming removed 7 bases from V and 6 bases from J, with 18 bases in between. This CDR3 has 14 amino acids. This chain's CDR3 is CASTPLFPYDGYTF. In DNA, the CDR3 is TGTGCCAGCACCCCCCTCTTTCCCTATGATGGCTACACCTTC.

The chain carries TRBV30 and TRBJ2-6; unclear D gene. Germline CDR1 reads GTSNPN; CDR2 reads SVGIG (reference sequence). With 2 bases removed from V and 0 bases from J, the gap between germline ends came to 11 bases. The CDR3 is made up of 16 amino acids. CDR3 coding DNA: TGTGCCTGGAGTCCACTTAGGGACTCTGGGGCCAACGTCCTGACTTTC. It yields the protein CAWSPLRDSGANVLTF.

The rearrangement links TRBV14 to TRBJ1-2, with 9 bases identical to TRBD1. The junction had 6 bases not matched to a gene; V was cut back by 4 bases and J by 3 bases. CDR3 length: 15 residues. CDR1 is SGHDN, CDR2 FVKESK, per germline. CDR3 protein: CASSPRDRAYYGYTF. The CDR3 nucleotides are TGTGCCAGCAGCCCCCGGGACAGGGCCTACTATGGCTACACCTTC.

This rearrangement joins TRBV6-5 to TRBJ2-1, with no clear D. Germline values: CDR1 MNHEY, CDR2 SVGAGI. V dropped 5 bases and J dropped 2 bases, with 1 base sitting between them. The CDR3 is 11 amino acids. CDR3 nucleotides: TGTGCCAGCAGTACCTACAATGAGCAGTTCTTC. Protein product: CASSTYNEQFF.

In this sample, this clone turned up once. This rearrangement joins TRBV6-1 to TRBJ2-1; 10 bases are shared with TRBD1. V lost 6 bases, J lost 6 bases, and 11 bases stayed unmatched. Germline values: CDR1 MNHNS, CDR2 SASEGT. The CDR3 consists of 16 residues. The CDR3 sequence: CASRELTGGAFNEQFF. CDR3 nucleotide sequence: TGTGCCAGCAGGGAATTGACAGGGGGCGCCTTCAATGAGCAGTTCTTC.